This T cell receptor beta chain is from a study of PD-L1 blockade in urothelial cancer. Profiling relied on immunoSEQ multiplex PCR, and the TCRdb table lists in-frame clones only, not all of them. The profile shows tens of thousands of clones, roughly a third of them singletons. CDR3 size: 15 residues. Germline lookup yields CDR1 SGHRS and CDR2 YFSETQ. Germline trimming cut 0 bases from V and 0 bases from J; bases unmatched to any gene: 2. The receptor was derived from a man aged 60 to 75 with urothelial cancer. The chain joins TRBV5-1 to TRBJ2-5; 7 bases line up with TRBD1. The material sequenced was tumor tissue, taken before atezolizumab (anti-PD-L1) treatment. CDR3 sequence: CASSLGDRYQETQYF. CDR3 nucleotides: TGCGCCAGCAGCTTGGGGGACAGATACCAAGAGACCCAGTACTTC.